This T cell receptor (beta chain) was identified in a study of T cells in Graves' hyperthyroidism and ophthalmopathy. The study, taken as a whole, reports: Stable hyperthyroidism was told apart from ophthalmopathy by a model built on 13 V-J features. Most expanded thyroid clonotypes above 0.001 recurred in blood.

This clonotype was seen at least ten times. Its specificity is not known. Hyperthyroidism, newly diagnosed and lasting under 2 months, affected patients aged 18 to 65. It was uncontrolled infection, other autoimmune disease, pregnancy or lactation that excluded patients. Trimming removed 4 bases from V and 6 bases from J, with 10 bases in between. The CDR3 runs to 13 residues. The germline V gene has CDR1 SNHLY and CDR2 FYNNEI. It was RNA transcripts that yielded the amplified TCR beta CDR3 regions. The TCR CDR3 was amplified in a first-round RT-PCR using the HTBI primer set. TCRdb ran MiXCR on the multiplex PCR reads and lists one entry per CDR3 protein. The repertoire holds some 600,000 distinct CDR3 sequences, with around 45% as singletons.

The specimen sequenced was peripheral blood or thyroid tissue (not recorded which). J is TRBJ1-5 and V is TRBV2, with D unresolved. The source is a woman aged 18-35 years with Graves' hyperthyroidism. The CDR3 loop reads CASSASEGQPQHF. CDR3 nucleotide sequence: TGTGCCAGCAGTGCCAGTGAGGGTCAGCCCCAGCATTTT.